This note documents a single T cell receptor (beta chain) sequence. MiXCR was run by TCRdb on the RACE reads, yielding one entry per CDR3 protein. The table includes tens of thousands of distinct CDR3 sequences, about an eighth detected once. The entry originates in a study of human T cells and chemical hapten exposure. Study information: Upper-back patch tests with 0.01% DPC were read at 6 days.

The CDR3 is 14 amino acids. V shed 1 base and J shed 9 bases, with 10 bases lying between them. The germline V gene has CDR1 SGHDN and CDR2 FVKESK. Time point specified: patch test 3, about 24 weeks after DPC sensitization. Treatment denoted: therapeutic diphenylcyclopropenone sensitization with weekly scalp DPC. The chain combines TRBV14 with TRBJ1-6; no definite D call. The sample was whole blood, taken in connection with sensitization to the hapten diphenylcyclopropenone (DPC). This TCR derives from a woman between 50 and 59 years old with alopecia areata. Some clones in this sample may be carry-over from other donors' samples. The CDR3: CASSQGPRSSPLHF. The CDR3 nucleotides read TGTGCCAGCAGCCAAGGACCAAGGTCTTCACCCCTCCACTTT.